This note documents a single TCR beta chain sequence. Primers included in the PCR were 60 Vbeta and 13 Jbeta primers. The protocol was immunoSEQ multiplex PCR, while the TCRdb copy is restricted to in-frame clones and leaves out a portion. The sample totals roughly 74,000 clones. The data were obtained in a study of cytomegalovirus exposure and HLA in healthy donors. Germline loops: CDR1 SGHRS, CDR2 YFSETQ. V lost 1 base and J lost 1, with 8 bases in between. The CDR3 is 14 amino acids. The chain is built from TRBV5-1 and TRBJ2-5; weak D call: TRBD1 (6 bases). The source of this sequence is a female donor in good health and CMV-seropositive. Specimen: PBMCs. The chain's CDR3 is CASSLTGFQETQYF. CDR3 in DNA: TGCGCCAGCAGCTTGACAGGGTTCCAAGAGACCCAGTACTTC.